These T cell receptor beta chains were read from a single sample in a study of blood T cell repertoires in COVID-19. Generated by immunoSEQ multiplex PCR, the TCRdb table keeps only in-frame clones and is missing some. Here the sample spans about 320,000 clones, roughly 85% being singletons. Sequencing input: peripheral blood. Source of these receptors: a human donor in a cohort sampled during active COVID-19. Both conserved end residues are trimmed from each CDR3.

>TRBJ2-7|TRBV3-1/TRBV3-2
ASSRRGGEKDEQY
>TRBJ1-2|TRBV10-3
AIRTGGAGGYT
>TRBJ1-6|TRBV30
AWRISRGFVGSYNSPLH
>TRBJ1-1|TRBV12-1
ASSFDSTRAF
>TRBJ2-2|TRBV4-2
ASSQGQPNTGELF
>TRBJ1-2|TRBV15
ATRGVAIYGYT
>TRBJ1-1|TRBV4-2
ASSQVDRTNTEAF
>TRBJ1-1|TRBV10-1
ASSLQGFTEAF
>TRBJ2-3|TRBV5-6
ASTFRIGQGRGRADTQY
>TRBJ2-7|TRBV6-5
ASSNDRGVYEQY
>TRBJ1-2|TRBV4-1
ASSREGGGLPYGYT